The present T cell receptor (beta chain) was sequenced within a study of human thymus T cells. Clones were read by immunoSEQ multiplex PCR, and TCRdb kept only the in-frame ones, dropping some. The profile shows around 130,000 clones, around 94% of them singletons. Study-wide points: Gene usage for V and J segments appeared biased in thymic and blood repertoires. Reports from related research described highly overlapping thymic repertoires among unrelated individuals.

V gave up 0 bases and J gave up 0 bases, with 5 bases separating them. The germline gives CDR1 GTSNPN, CDR2 SVGIG (reference sequence). This CDR3 is 13 amino acids long. This clone was seen once. Its antigen is unknown. Resections that were taken during corrective heart surgery supplied the thymus tissue. This receptor was taken from a boy under two years old with a congenital heart defect but otherwise immunologically healthy. Sequencing was carried out using thymus tissue. The rearrangement joins TRBV30 to TRBJ1-2; D unresolved. This CDR3 reads CAWSVQPNYGYTF. In DNA, the CDR3 is TGTGCCTGGAGTGTACAACCTAACTATGGCTACACCTTC.